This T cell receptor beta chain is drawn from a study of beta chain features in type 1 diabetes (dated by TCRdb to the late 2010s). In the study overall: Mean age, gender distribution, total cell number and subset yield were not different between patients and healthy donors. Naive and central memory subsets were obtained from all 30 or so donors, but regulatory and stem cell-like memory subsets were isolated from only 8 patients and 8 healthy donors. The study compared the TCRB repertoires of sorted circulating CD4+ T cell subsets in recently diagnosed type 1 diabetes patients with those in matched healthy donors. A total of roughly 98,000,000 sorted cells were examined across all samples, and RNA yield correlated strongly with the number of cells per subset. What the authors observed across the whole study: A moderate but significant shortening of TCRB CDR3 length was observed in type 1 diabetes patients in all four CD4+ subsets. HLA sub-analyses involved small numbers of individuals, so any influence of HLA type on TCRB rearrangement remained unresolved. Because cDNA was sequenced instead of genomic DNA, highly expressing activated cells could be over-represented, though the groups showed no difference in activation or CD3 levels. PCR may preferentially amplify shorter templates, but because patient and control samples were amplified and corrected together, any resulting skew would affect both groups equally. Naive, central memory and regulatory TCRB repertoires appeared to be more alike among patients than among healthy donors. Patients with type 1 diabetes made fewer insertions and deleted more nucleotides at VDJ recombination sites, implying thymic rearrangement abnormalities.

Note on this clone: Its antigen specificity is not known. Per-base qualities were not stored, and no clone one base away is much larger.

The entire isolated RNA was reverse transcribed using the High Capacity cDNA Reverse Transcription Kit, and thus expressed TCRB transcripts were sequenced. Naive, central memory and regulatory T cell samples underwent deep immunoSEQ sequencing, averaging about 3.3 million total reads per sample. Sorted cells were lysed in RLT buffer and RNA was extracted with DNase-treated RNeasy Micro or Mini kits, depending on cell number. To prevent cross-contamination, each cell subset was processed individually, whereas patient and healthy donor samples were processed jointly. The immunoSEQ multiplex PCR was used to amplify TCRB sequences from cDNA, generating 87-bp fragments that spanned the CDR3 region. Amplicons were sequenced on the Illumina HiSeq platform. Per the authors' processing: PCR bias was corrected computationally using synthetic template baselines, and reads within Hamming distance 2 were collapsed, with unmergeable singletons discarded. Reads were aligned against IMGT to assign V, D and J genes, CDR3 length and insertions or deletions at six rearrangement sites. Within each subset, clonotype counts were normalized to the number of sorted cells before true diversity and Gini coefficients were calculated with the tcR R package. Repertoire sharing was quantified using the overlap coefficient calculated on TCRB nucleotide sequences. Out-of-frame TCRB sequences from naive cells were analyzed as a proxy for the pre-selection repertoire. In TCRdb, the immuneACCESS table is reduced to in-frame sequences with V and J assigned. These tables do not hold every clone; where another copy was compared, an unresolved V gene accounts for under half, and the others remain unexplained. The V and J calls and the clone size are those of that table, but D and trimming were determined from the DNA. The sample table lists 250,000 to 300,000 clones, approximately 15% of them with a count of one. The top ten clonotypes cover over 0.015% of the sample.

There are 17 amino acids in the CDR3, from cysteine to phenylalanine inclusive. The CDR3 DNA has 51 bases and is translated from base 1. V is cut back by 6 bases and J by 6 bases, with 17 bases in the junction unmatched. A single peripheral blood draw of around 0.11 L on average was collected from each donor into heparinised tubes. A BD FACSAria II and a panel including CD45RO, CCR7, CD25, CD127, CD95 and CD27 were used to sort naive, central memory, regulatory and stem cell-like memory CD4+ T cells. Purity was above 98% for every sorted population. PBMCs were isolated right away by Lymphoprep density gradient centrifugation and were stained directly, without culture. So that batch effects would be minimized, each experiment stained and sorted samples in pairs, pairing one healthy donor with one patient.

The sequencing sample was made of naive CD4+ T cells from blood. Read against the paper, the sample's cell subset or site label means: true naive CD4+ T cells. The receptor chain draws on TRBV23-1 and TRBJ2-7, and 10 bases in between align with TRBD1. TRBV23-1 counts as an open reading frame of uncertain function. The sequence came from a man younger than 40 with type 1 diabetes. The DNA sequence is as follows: TGCGCCAGCAGGACTCCCTGGGAAGACAGGGGGCTTGGCGAGCAGTACTTC. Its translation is CASRTPWEDRGLGEQYF.